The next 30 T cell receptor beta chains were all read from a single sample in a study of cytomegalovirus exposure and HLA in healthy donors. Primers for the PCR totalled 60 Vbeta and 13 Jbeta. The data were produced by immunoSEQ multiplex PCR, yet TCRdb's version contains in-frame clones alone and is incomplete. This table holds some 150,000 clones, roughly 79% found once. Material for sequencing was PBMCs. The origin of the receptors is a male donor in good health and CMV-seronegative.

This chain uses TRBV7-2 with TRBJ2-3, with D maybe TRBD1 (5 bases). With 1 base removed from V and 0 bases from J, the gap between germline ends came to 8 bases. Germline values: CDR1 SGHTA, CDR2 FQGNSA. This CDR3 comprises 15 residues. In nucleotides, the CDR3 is TGTGCCAGCAGCTTAGACAGGTTAAGCACAGATACGCAGTATTTT. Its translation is CASSLDRLSTDTQYF.

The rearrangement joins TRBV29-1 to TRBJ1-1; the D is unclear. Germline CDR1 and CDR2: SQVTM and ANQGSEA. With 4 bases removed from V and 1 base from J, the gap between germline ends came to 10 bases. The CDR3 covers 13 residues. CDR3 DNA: TGCAGCGTTGTGGAGGCAGGGAACACTGAAGCTTTCTTT. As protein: CSVVEAGNTEAFF.

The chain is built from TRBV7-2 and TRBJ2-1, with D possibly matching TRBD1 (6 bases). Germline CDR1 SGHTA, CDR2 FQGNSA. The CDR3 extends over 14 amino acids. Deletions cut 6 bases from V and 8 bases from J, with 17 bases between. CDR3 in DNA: TGTGCCAGCAGTACCTTACAGGGTATCGATGAGCAGTTCTTC. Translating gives CASSTLQGIDEQFF.

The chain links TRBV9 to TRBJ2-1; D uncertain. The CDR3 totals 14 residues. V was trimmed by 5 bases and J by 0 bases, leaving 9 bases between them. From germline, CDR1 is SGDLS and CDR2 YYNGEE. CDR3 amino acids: CASSPPSSYNEQFF. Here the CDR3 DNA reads TGTGCCAGCAGTCCTCCCAGCTCCTACAATGAGCAGTTCTTC.

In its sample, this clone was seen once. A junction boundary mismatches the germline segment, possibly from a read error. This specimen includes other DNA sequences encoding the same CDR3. Here the CDR3 reads CSVGQGMAGELFF. CDR3 nucleotides: TGCAGCGTCGGACAGGGAATGGCCGGGGAGCTGTTTTTC. The chain links TRBV29-1 to TRBJ2-2, with 8 bases aligning to TRBD1. Germline V lookup: CDR1 SQVTM, CDR2 ANQGSEA. The CDR3 has 13 residues.

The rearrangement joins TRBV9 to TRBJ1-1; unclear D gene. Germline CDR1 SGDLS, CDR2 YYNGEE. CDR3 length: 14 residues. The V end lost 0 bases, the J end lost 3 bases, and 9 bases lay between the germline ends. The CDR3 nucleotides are TGTGCCAGCAGCGTAGACTCCGGGTACACTGAAGCTTTCTTT. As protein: CASSVDSGYTEAFF.

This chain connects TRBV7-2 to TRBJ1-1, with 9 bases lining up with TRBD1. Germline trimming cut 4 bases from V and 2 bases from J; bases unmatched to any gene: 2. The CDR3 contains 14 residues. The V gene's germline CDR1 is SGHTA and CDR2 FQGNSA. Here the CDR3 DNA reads TGTGCCAGCAGCTGGGACAGGGCTAACACTGAAGCTTTCTTT. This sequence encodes CASSWDRANTEAFF.

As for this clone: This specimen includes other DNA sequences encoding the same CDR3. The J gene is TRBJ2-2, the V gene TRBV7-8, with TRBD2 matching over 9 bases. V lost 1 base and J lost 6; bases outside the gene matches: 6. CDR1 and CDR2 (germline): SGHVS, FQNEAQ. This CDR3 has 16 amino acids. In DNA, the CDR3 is TGTGCCAGCAGCTTAGTTGCTAGCGGGGTATCCGGGGAGCTGTTTTTT. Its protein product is CASSLVASGVSGELFF.

In DNA form, the CDR3 reads TGTGCCTGGAGTATAACAGGGGAAGAGCAGTACTTC. Residues: CAWSITGEEQYF. The chain uses TRBV30 and TRBJ2-5; 7 bases match TRBD1. The CDR3 has 12 residues. V lost 2 bases to trimming and J lost 11 bases; unmatched junction nucleotides: 8. The germline V gene encodes CDR1 GTSNPN and CDR2 SVGIG (reference sequence).

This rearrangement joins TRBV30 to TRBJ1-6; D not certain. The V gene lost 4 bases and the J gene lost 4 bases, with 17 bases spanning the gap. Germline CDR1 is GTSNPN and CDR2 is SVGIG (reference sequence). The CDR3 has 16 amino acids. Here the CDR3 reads CAWTSRRVNYNSPLHF. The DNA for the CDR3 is TGTGCCTGGACTTCCAGGCGGGTAAATTATAATTCACCCCTCCACTTT.

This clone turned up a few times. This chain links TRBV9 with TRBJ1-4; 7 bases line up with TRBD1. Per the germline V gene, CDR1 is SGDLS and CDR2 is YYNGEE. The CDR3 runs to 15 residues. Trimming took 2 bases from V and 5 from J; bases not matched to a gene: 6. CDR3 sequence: CASSVSGTVNEKLFF. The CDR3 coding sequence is TGTGCCAGCAGCGTGTCCGGGACAGTCAATGAAAAACTGTTTTTT.

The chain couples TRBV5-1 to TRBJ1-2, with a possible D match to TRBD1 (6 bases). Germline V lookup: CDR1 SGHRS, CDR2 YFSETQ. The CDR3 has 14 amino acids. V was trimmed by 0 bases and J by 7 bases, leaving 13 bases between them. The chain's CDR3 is CASSLDRTAAGYTF. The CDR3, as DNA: TGCGCCAGCAGCTTGGATAGGACAGCGGCTGGCTACACCTTC.

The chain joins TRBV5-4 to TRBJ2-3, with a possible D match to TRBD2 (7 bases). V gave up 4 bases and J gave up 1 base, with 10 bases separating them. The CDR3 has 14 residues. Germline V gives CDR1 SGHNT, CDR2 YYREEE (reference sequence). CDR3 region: CASSPGGRTDTQYF. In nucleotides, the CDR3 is TGTGCCAGCAGCCCGGGGGGCCGCACAGATACGCAGTATTTT.

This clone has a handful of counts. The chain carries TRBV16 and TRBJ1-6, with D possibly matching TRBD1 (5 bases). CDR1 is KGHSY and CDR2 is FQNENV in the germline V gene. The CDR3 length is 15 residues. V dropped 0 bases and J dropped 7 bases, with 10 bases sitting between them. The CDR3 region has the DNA TGTGCCAGCAGCCAATCGCGGGGCGGAAATTCACCCCTCCACTTT. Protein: CASSQSRGGNSPLHF.

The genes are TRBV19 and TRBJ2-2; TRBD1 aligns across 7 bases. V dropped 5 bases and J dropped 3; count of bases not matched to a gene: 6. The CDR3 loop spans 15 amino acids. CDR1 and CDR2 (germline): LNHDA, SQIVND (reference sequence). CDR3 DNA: TGTGCCAGTAGTCCGACAGGGCGGGACACCGGGGAGCTGTTTTTT. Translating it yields CASSPTGRDTGELFF.

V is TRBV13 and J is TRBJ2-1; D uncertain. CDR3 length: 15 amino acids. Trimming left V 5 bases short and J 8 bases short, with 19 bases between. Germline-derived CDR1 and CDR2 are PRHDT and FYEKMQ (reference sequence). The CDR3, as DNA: TGTGCCAGCAGCCCCCGAGGCCTGCCCCCTTATGAGCAGTTCTTC. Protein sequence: CASSPRGLPPYEQFF.

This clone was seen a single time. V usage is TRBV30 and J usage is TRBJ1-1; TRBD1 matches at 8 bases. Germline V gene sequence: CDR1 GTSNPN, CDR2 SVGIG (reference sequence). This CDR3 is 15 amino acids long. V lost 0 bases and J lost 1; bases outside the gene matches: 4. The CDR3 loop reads CAWSVPGQGNTEAFF. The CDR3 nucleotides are TGTGCCTGGAGTGTCCCCGGACAGGGGAACACTGAAGCTTTCTTT.

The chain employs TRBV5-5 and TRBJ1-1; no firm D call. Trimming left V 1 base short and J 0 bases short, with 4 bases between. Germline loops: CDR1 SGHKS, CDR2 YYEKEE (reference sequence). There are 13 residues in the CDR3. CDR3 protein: CASSLSMNTEAFF. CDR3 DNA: TGTGCCAGCAGCTTGTCCATGAACACTGAAGCTTTCTTT.

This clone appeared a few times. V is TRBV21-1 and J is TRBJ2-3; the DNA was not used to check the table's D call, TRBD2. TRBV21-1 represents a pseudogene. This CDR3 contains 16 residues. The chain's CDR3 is CASSKGEGEITDTQYF. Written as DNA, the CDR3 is TGTGCCAGCAGCAAAGGGGAGGGGGAGATCACAGATACGCAGTATTTT.

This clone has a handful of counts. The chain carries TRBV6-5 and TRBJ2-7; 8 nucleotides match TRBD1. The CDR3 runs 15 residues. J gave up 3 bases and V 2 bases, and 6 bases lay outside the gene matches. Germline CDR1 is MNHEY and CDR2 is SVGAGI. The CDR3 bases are TGTGCCAGCAGTTACACAAAACAGGGGGGCTACGAGCAGTACTTC. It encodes CASSYTKQGGYEQYF.

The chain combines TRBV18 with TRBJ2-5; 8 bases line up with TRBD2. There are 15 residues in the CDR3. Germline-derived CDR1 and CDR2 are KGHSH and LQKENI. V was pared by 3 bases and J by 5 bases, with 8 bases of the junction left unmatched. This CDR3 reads CASSPGGAILETQYF. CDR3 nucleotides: TGTGCCAGCTCACCCGGGGGGGCGATTCTGGAGACCCAGTACTTC.

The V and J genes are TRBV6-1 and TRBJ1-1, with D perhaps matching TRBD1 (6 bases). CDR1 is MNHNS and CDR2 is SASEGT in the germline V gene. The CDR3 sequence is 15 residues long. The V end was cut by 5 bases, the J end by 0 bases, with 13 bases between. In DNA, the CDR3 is TGTGCCAGCAGTAACAGGGTTATCGTGAACACTGAAGCTTTCTTT. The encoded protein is CASSNRVIVNTEAFF.

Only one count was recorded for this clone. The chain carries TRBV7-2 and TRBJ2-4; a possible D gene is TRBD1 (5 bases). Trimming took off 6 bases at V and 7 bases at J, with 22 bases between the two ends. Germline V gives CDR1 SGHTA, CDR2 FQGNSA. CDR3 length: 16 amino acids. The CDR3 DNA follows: TGTGCCAGCAGTCTCACGCCGGCCCAGGGCCGGAACATTCAGTACTTC. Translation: CASSLTPAQGRNIQYF.

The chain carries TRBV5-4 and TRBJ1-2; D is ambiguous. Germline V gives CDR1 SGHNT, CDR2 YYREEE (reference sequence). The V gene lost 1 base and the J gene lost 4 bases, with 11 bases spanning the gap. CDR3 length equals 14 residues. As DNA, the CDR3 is TGTGCCAGCAGCTTGAGTCAGAATCTCTATGGCTACACCTTC. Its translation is CASSLSQNLYGYTF. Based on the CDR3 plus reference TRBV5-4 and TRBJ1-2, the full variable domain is ETGVTQSPTHLIKTRGQQVTLRCSSQSGHNTVSWYQQALGQGPQFIFQYYREEENGRGNFPPRFSGLQFPNYSSELNVNALELDDSALYLCASSLSQNLYGYTFGSGTRLTVV.

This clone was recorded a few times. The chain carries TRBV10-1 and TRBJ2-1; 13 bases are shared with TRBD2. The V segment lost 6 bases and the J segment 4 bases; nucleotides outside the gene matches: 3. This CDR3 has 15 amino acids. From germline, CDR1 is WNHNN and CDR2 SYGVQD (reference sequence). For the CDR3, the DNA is TGCGCCAGCAGCGGGACTAGCGGGGTGTACAATGAGCAGTTCTTC. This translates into CASSGTSGVYNEQFF.

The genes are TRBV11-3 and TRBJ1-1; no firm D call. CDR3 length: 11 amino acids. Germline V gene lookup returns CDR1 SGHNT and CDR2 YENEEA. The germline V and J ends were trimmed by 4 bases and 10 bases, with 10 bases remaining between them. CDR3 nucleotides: TGTGCCAGCAGCTCGGCGGCGAGAGCTTTCTTT. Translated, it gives CASSSAARAFF.

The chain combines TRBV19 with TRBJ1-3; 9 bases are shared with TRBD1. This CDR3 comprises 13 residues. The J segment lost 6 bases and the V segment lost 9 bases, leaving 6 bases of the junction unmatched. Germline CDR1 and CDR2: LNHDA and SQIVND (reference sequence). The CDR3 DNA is TGTGCCAGCGGACAGGGGTCGAAAAACACCATATATTTT. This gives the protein CASGQGSKNTIYF.

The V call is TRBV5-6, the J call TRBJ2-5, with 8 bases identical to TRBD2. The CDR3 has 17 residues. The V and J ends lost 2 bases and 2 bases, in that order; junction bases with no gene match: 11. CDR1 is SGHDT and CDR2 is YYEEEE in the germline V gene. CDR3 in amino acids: CASSFSGGGLYQETQYF. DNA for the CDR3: TGTGCCAGCAGCTTCTCCGGGGGGGGCTTATATCAAGAGACCCAGTACTTC.

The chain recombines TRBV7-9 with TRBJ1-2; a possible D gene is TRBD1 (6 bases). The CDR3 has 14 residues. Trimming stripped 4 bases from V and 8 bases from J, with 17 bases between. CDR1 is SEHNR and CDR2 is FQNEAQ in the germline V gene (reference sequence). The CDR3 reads CASSSGASLGGYTF. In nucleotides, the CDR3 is TGTGCCAGCAGCTCAGGGGCCTCCCTCGGCGGCTACACCTTC. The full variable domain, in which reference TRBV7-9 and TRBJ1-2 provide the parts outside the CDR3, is DTGVSQNPRHKITKRGQNVTFRCDPISEHNRLYWYRQTLGQGPEFLTYFQNEAQLEKSRLLSDRFSAERPKGSFSTLEIQRTEQGDSAMYLCASSSGASLGGYTFGSGTRLTVV.

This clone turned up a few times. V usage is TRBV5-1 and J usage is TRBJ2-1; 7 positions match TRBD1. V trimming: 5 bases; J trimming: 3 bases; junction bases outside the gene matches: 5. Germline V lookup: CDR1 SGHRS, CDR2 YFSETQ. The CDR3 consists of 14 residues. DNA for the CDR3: TGCGCCAGCAGTGAGACAGGGATCTACAATGAGCAGTTCTTC. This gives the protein CASSETGIYNEQFF.